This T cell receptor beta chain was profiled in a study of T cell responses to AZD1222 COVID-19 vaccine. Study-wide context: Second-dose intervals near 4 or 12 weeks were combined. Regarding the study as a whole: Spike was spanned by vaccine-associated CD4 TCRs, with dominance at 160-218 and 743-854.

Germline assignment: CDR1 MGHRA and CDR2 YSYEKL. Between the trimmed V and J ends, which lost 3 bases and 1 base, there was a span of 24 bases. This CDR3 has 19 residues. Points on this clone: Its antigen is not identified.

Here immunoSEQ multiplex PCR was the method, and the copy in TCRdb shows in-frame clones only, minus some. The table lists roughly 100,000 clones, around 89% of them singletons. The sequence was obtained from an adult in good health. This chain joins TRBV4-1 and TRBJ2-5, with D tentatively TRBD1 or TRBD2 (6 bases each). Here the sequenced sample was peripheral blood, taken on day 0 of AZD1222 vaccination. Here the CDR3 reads CASSQRETSGGTLQETQYF. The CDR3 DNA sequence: TGCGCCAGCAGCCAGAGAGAGACTAGTGGGGGGACACTCCAAGAGACCCAGTACTTC.